This T cell receptor beta chain comes out of a study of blood T cell repertoires in COVID-19. Across the whole study: Acute-phase and convalescent COVID-19 samples originated in the United States, Italy and Spain. The analysed material was cDNA or gDNA that came from T cells, B-cell-depleted T cells, or PBMCs.

Original processing methods: Cell counts per sample came from amplifying reference gene primers. TCRdb's table, derived via immunoSEQ multiplex PCR, lists solely in-frame clones and lacks some. V and J calls and clone size follow that table, whereas D and trimming were derived from the DNA. Counted here are about 50,000 clones, about 88% occurring once; the ten biggest clones make up approximately 15%. The length of the CDR3 is 11 residues. V was clipped by 6 bases and J by 7 bases, with 9 bases between them. The receptor was isolated from a human donor with active COVID-19. The donor label of this sample is uncertain. This chain connects TRBV12-3 or TRBV12-4 to TRBJ1-2; D uncertain. The sequencing input was peripheral blood. The CDR3 DNA is TGTGCCAGCAGCAACCCGAGTGGCTACACCTTC. It translates to CASSNPSGYTF.